The 32 T cell receptor beta chains reported below all come from one sample, sequenced in a study of shared clonotypes between healthy human individuals. Naive CD8 cells lacked CD45RO, underwent positive selection for CCR7 and left out terminally differentiated effector memory CD45RA+ cells. The method was immunoSEQ multiplex PCR; TCRdb's version includes in-frame clones alone and lacks a portion of them. The sample includes more than 2 million clones, roughly 95% of them seen just once. The sequencing sample was made of naive CD8+ T cells from PBMCs. These receptors all come from a man between 18 and 29 years old in good health. Some clones in this sample may be carry-over from other donors' samples.

The rearrangement joins TRBV11-3 to TRBJ1-2; 10 bases align to TRBD1. Germline V gene lookup returns CDR1 SGHNT and CDR2 YENEEA. V dropped 5 bases and J dropped 6; count of bases not matched to a gene: 6. This CDR3 spans 14 amino acids. CDR3 sequence (DNA): TGTGCCAGCAGCGGACAGGGGGTAAAAGATGGCTACACCTTC. As protein: CASSGQGVKDGYTF.

The rearrangement links TRBV28 to TRBJ1-5; D gene uncertain. V lost 2 bases to trimming and J lost 5 bases, with 10 bases between them. The CDR3 runs 14 residues. Germline lookup yields CDR1 MDHEN and CDR2 SYDVKM. The CDR3 loop reads CASSLEQLHQPQHF. CDR3 in DNA: TGTGCCAGCAGTTTAGAGCAGCTACATCAGCCCCAGCATTTT.

The rearrangement joins TRBV7-9 to TRBJ1-4; 7 positions agree with TRBD1. Looked up from germline, CDR1 is SEHNR and CDR2 is FQNEAQ (reference sequence). The CDR3 loop spans 16 amino acids. Unmatched junction bases numbered 12, after V lost 8 bases and J lost 3 bases. CDR3 sequence (DNA): TGTGCCAGCTCGACTTCGCGACAGGGACCTAATGAAAAACTGTTTTTT. The encoded protein is CASSTSRQGPNEKLFF. Looking up the rest from reference TRBV7-9 and TRBJ1-4 gives the full variable domain: DTGVSQNPRHKITKRGQNVTFRCDPISEHNRLYWYRQTLGQGPEFLTYFQNEAQLEKSRLLSDRFSAERPKGSFSTLEIQRTEQGDSAMYLCASSTSRQGPNEKLFFGSGTQLSVL.

The chain recombines TRBV7-2 with TRBJ2-7, with unresolved D. V lost 0 bases and J lost 5, with 14 bases in between. Germline assignment: CDR1 SGHTA and CDR2 FQGNSA. This CDR3 is 15 amino acids long. Written as DNA, the CDR3 is TGTGCCAGCAGCTTAGCGCTCCGGGTCTCGAACGAGCAGTACTTC. Translation: CASSLALRVSNEQYF.

The chain recombines TRBV7-9 with TRBJ2-7; D not resolved. The germline CDR1 and CDR2 sequences are SEHNR and FQNEAQ (reference sequence). Trimming removed 5 bases from V and 2 bases from J, with 19 bases in between. There are 16 residues in the CDR3. The CDR3 here is CASSLSTLTKAYEQYF. The CDR3 coding sequence is TGTGCCAGCAGCCTGTCGACGCTCACCAAGGCCTACGAGCAGTACTTC.

DNA of the CDR3: TGTGCCAGCAGTTTGCCTGCGATAGCGGGAGGGGTTAACACCGGGGAGCTGTTTTTT. Amino acid sequence: CASSLPAIAGGVNTGELFF. V usage is TRBV27 and J usage is TRBJ2-2; 11 nucleotides agree with TRBD2. The CDR3 covers 19 residues. The germline V gene has CDR1 MNHEY and CDR2 SMNVEV (reference sequence). V was pared by 3 bases and J by 2 bases, with 11 bases of the junction left unmatched.

This clone appeared once. This sequence joins TRBV7-9 and TRBJ2-3; TRBD1 matches 10 bases. V was clipped by 3 bases and J by 3 bases; unmatched bases: 6. The CDR3 has 16 amino acids. Germline V CDR1 and CDR2: SEHNR, FQNEAQ (reference sequence). CDR3 sequence reads: CASSFQLGQGTDTQYF. For the CDR3, the DNA is TGTGCCAGCAGCTTCCAGTTGGGACAGGGGACAGATACGCAGTATTTT.

The V call is TRBV14, the J call TRBJ1-2, with D maybe TRBD1 (5 bases). The CDR3 runs 13 residues. CDR1 SGHDN and CDR2 FVKESK come from the germline V gene. The V end lost 2 bases, the J end lost 2 bases, and 6 bases lay between the germline ends. Here the CDR3 DNA reads TGTGCCAGCAGCCAAAGGGGAAACTATGGCTACACCTTC. This sequence encodes CASSQRGNYGYTF.

The chain carries TRBV19 and TRBJ2-7; D may be TRBD1 (6 bases). This CDR3 has 14 amino acids. CDR1 and CDR2 from the germline V gene are LNHDA and SQIVND (reference sequence). V gave up 4 bases and J gave up 2 bases, with 12 bases separating them. CDR3 in amino acids: CASSTRDTPYEQYF. CDR3 in DNA: TGTGCCAGTAGTACCCGGGACACTCCCTACGAGCAGTACTTC.

CDR3 in DNA: TGCGCCAGCAGCTGGTGGACTCCCGCCGGGGAGCTGTTTTTT. Translation: CASSWWTPAGELFF. The chain has TRBV4-1 and TRBJ2-2; possible D gene TRBD2, 5 bases. Germline V lookup: CDR1 MGHRA, CDR2 YSYEKL. The V and J ends lost 5 bases and 6 bases respectively, with 13 bases between them. This CDR3 comprises 14 residues.

V and J are TRBV6-5 and TRBJ2-7, with TRBD2 identical over 8 bases. There are 14 residues in the CDR3. CDR1 is MNHEY, CDR2 SVGAGI, per germline. V lost 4 bases and J lost 3; bases outside the gene matches: 5. The CDR3 spells CASSLTGGVYEQYF. As DNA, the CDR3 is TGTGCCAGCAGTTTGACGGGGGGGGTCTACGAGCAGTACTTC.

This clone showed up just a few times. This chain links TRBV7-9 with TRBJ1-4; TRBD1 matches at 8 bases. Looked up from germline, CDR1 is SEHNR and CDR2 is FQNEAQ (reference sequence). Losses at the gene ends were 5 bases for V and 2 bases for J; bases not matched to a gene: 10. The CDR3 has 17 residues. The CDR3 DNA is TGTGCCAGCAGCCCCAGGGGGCAGGGGCTGACTAATGAAAAACTGTTTTTT. It is translated as CASSPRGQGLTNEKLFF.

The chain links TRBV11-2 to TRBJ2-7; tentative D call: TRBD2 (6 bases). The CDR3 totals 18 residues. Germline values: CDR1 SGHAT, CDR2 FQNNGV. Trimming took 4 bases from V and 5 from J, leaving 27 bases between them. Here the CDR3 reads CASSSSGLPLWARHEQYF. The CDR3 region has the DNA TGTGCCAGCAGCTCATCCGGACTACCCTTATGGGCCAGACACGAGCAGTACTTC.

The genes are TRBV5-6 and TRBJ1-4; TRBD1 is a possible D gene (6 bases). Germline CDR1 reads SGHDT; CDR2 reads YYEEEE. The CDR3 runs 14 residues. Trimming removed 4 bases at V and 8 bases at J, with 15 bases between. This CDR3 is CASSLTGDLEKLFF. The CDR3 DNA reads as TGTGCCAGCAGCCTGACAGGAGACCTCGAAAAACTGTTTTTT.

The sample holds one count of this clone. The chain recombines TRBV27 with TRBJ2-7, with 8 bases matching TRBD2. Germline V gene sequence: CDR1 MNHEY, CDR2 SMNVEV (reference sequence). V dropped 6 bases and J dropped 8; count of bases not matched to a gene: 15. The CDR3 has 15 residues. CDR3 loop: CASSPLGVAGKQQYF. As DNA, the CDR3 is TGTGCCAGCAGCCCACTCGGGGTAGCGGGAAAGCAGCAGTACTTC.

The V call is TRBV5-3, the J call TRBJ2-7; TRBD2 aligns across 12 bases. Being an ORF, TRBV5-3 has a function that is uncertain. V gave up 0 bases and J gave up 4 bases; unmatched junction bases: 11. CDR3 length: 18 residues. The CDR3 nucleotides read TGTGCCAGAAGCTTGGTGCTAGCGGGAGGGCCGGGTGGTTACGAGCAGTACTTC. Translation gives CARSLVLAGGPGGYEQYF.

The chain joins TRBV6-4 to TRBJ2-1; TRBD2 aligns across 9 bases. The CDR3 loop spans 20 amino acids. Trimming cost V 0 bases and J 4 bases; bases outside gene matches: 16. Germline V lookup: CDR1 MRHNA, CDR2 SNTAGT. CDR3 sequence (DNA): TGTGCCAGCAGTGACTCCCCTACTAGAGGAGCGGGAGGTTTGTACAATGAGCAGTTCTTC. This codes for CASSDSPTRGAGGLYNEQFF.

This rearrangement joins TRBV19 to TRBJ2-7; no reliable D call. Germline V gives CDR1 LNHDA, CDR2 SQIVND (reference sequence). V was clipped by 1 base and J by 0 bases, with 7 bases between them. The CDR3 covers 14 residues. CDR3 sequence (DNA): TGTGCCAGTAGTATAGGACACCCCTCCTACGAGCAGTACTTC. Encoded protein: CASSIGHPSYEQYF.

This chain connects TRBV6-4 to TRBJ2-1; TRBD2 matches at 7 bases. The CDR3 is made up of 18 amino acids. From germline, CDR1 is MRHNA and CDR2 SNTAGT. Germline trimming cut 2 bases from V and 6 bases from J; bases unmatched to any gene: 16. CDR3 DNA sequence: TGTGCCAGCAGTGACAACGTAGCGAAAGCGGGACGACCCAATGAGCAGTTCTTC. Protein product: CASSDNVAKAGRPNEQFF.

Here the CDR3 reads CASSDYFVGQPQHF. The CDR3 DNA sequence: TGTGCCAGCAGTGATTACTTCGTTGGACAGCCCCAGCATTTT. The chain joins TRBV2 to TRBJ1-5, with D unclear. The V and J ends lost 3 bases and 7 bases respectively, with 13 bases between them. This CDR3 has 14 amino acids. In germline, CDR1 is SNHLY, CDR2 FYNNEI.

The chain combines TRBV6-1 with TRBJ1-1, with 8 bases fitting TRBD1. Trimming at V came to 0 bases and at J to 10 bases, leaving 16 bases not matched to a gene. The CDR3 extends over 17 amino acids. Germline V gene lookup returns CDR1 MNHNS and CDR2 SASEGT. CDR3 in DNA: TGTGCCAGCAGTGAAGCTGTATGGGGACGACAGGGGTTTCGAGCTTTCTTT. This encodes CASSEAVWGRQGFRAFF.

This chain links TRBV27 with TRBJ2-5; possibly TRBD2 for D (6 bases). With 8 bases removed from V and 0 bases from J, the gap between germline ends came to 13 bases. The germline V gene encodes CDR1 MNHEY and CDR2 SMNVEV (reference sequence). This CDR3 is 14 amino acids long. CDR3 DNA sequence: TGTGCCAGCGGGACCTGGGGGGACCAAGAGACCCAGTACTTC. Translation gives CASGTWGDQETQYF.

The sample holds one count of this clone. The chain is built from TRBV11-3 and TRBJ1-3; no clear D gene. Germline V gene data show CDR1 as SGHNT and CDR2 as YENEEA. The CDR3 runs 15 residues. V was cut by 3 bases and J by 0 bases, with 9 bases left in between. The CDR3 loop is CASSFAGGSGNTIYF. The DNA of the CDR3 is TGTGCCAGCAGCTTCGCCGGCGGCTCTGGAAACACCATATATTTT. Full variable domain (rest looked up from reference TRBV11-3 and TRBJ1-3): EAGVVQSPRYKIIEKKQPVAFWCNPISGHNTLYWYLQNLGQGPELLIRYENEEAVDDSQLPKDRFSAERLKGVDSTLKIQPAELGDSAVYLCASSFAGGSGNTIYFGEGSWLTVV.

This CDR3 is CASSLAGQGAFTGELFF. CDR3 DNA: TGTGCCAGCAGCTTAGCGGGGCAGGGGGCGTTCACCGGGGAGCTGTTTTTT. The chain carries TRBV7-9 and TRBJ2-2; the match to TRBD1 covers 8 bases. After removal of 0 bases from V and 4 bases from J, the junction contained 7 bases not matched to a gene. This CDR3 has 17 amino acids. Germline lookup yields CDR1 SEHNR and CDR2 FQNEAQ (reference sequence).

This chain links TRBV2 with TRBJ1-5; 7 nucleotides line up with TRBD1. Trimming cost V 3 bases and J 6 bases; bases outside gene matches: 5. This CDR3 region has 14 residues. Looked up from germline, CDR1 is SNHLY and CDR2 is FYNNEI. The CDR3 coding sequence is TGTGCCAGCAGTGATCAGGGGGATAGTCAGCCCCAGCATTTT. Protein: CASSDQGDSQPQHF.

The chain employs TRBV27 and TRBJ1-3, with D possibly TRBD1 on 6 matching bases. Germline CDR1 is MNHEY and CDR2 is SMNVEV (reference sequence). Trimming cost V 3 bases and J 6 bases, with 12 bases left between them. The CDR3 is 14 residues long. The CDR3 sequence is CASSLSGAENTIYF. The CDR3 coding sequence is TGTGCCAGCAGTTTGTCGGGGGCCGAAAACACCATATATTTT.

Of note for this clone: This sample also contains other DNA sequences that code for the same CDR3. V is TRBV9 and J is TRBJ2-7, with TRBD1 matching 10 bases. The ends lost 4 bases at V and 2 bases at J; junction bases unmatched: 3. Germline lookup yields CDR1 SGDLS and CDR2 YYNGEE. There are 14 residues in the CDR3. The CDR3 loop reads CASSTGQGAYEQYF. The CDR3 nucleotides are TGTGCCAGCAGCACCGGACAGGGGGCCTACGAGCAGTACTTC.

Remarks on this clone: The same CDR3 arises from other DNA sequences in this sample as well. This sequence joins TRBV2 and TRBJ2-7; D not resolved. Germline CDR1 reads SNHLY; CDR2 reads FYNNEI. Trimming left V 6 bases short and J 0 bases short, with 9 bases between. This CDR3 contains 13 residues. This CDR3 is CASSGGSSYEQYF. In nucleotides, the CDR3 is TGTGCCAGCAGCGGTGGCAGCTCCTACGAGCAGTACTTC.

This clone was seen once. The chain joins TRBV7-9 to TRBJ2-4; D remains ambiguous. The CDR3 runs 15 residues. Germline V lookup: CDR1 SEHNR, CDR2 FQNEAQ (reference sequence). V was trimmed by 7 bases and J by 0 bases, leaving 13 bases between them. The CDR3 DNA sequence: TGTGCCAGCACCCAAATCTATATAGCCAAAAACATTCAGTACTTC. Translating it yields CASTQIYIAKNIQYF.

DNA for the CDR3: TGTGCCAGCAGTTTATATGGAACGACTCCCTACTACGAGCAGTACTTC. Translated: CASSLYGTTPYYEQYF. The chain employs TRBV27 and TRBJ2-7; D remains unclear. Trimming shortened V by 1 base and J by 3 bases, and 16 bases separated the two germline ends. Looked up from germline, CDR1 is MNHEY and CDR2 is SMNVEV (reference sequence). The CDR3 contains 16 residues.

This clone was counted once. The V gene is TRBV20-1, the J gene TRBJ1-1, with D hard to call. Trimming removed 6 bases at V and 4 bases at J, with 9 bases between. The CDR3 has 11 residues. The germline V gene has CDR1 DFQATT and CDR2 SNEGSKA (reference sequence). The CDR3 reads CSASRPTEAFF. The DNA for the CDR3 is TGCAGTGCCAGCCGGCCCACTGAAGCTTTCTTT.

The gene calls are TRBV15 and TRBJ2-1, with a weak D call TRBD2 (6 bases). Per the germline V gene, CDR1 is LNHNV and CDR2 is YYDKDF (reference sequence). Trimming shortened V by 5 bases and J by 10 bases, and 15 bases separated the two germline ends. The CDR3 has 13 amino acids. CDR3 in amino acids: CATSDRKGLEQFF. CDR3 coding DNA: TGTGCCACCAGCGACCGTAAGGGACTGGAGCAGTTCTTC.